Here is one T cell receptor beta chain with its context. The target antigen is unknown. The sample is drawn from a study of T cells after yellow fever vaccination. At the level of the study: Fractions of low cell number were prepared using SMART-Seq v4 Ultra Low Input. Study results and caveats: A weaker secondary response peaked on day 5, the primary on day 15. Highly abundant clonotypes carried over from the bulk population could end up in FACS-sorted repertoires as contaminants.

Germline CDR1 reads SGHVS; CDR2 reads FQNEAQ. Trimming removed 1 base at V and 4 bases at J, with 19 bases between. This CDR3 region has 17 residues. Making TCR cDNA involved 5'RACE template switching, which added UMIs and a universal primer site. TCRdb reprocessed the 5' RACE reads via MiXCR and lists one record per CDR3 protein. The repertoire has hundreds of thousands of distinct CDR3 sequences, roughly 12% of them found once; the top ten carry around 14%. V and J are TRBV7-8 and TRBJ1-2; no clear D gene. This receptor was obtained from a man aged 25 to 45 who received the YFV17D yellow fever vaccine. Sequenced here: PBMCs, sampled on the day of the yellow fever booster vaccination. CDR3 sequence (DNA): TGTGCCAGCAGCTTAGGCCCCTACGCCTTAGGTGGCTATGGCTACACCTTC. Protein: CASSLGPYALGGYGYTF.